This T cell receptor (beta chain) was captured by sequencing in a study of long-term antiretroviral therapy in people with HIV. It was version v3.0 of the immunoSEQ assay that was run at survey level. The data were produced by immunoSEQ multiplex PCR, yet TCRdb's version contains in-frame clones alone and is incomplete. Of fewer than 45,000 clones in the sample, nearly 95% are singletons; the top ten hold roughly 2.5%. This clone was observed once. Trimming cost V 1 base and J 4 bases, with 10 bases left between them. This CDR3 comprises 15 residues. Germline V gives CDR1 SGHTA, CDR2 FQGTGA. This receptor was obtained from a woman aged 45-60 years with HIV. This chain joins TRBV7-3 and TRBJ2-2; either TRBD1 or TRBD2 may fit D (6 bases each). The material was unsorted PBMCs, obtained 3.7 years after starting antiretroviral therapy. The CDR3 reads CASSLMTGATGELFF. The CDR3 DNA sequence: TGTGCCAGCAGCTTAATGACGGGGGCCACCGGGGAGCTGTTTTTT.